This T cell receptor beta chain was captured in a study of blood T cell repertoires in COVID-19. Whole-study context: Samples representing acute and convalescent COVID-19 were sourced from the United States, Italy and Spain. PBMCs, B-cell-depleted T cells, or T cells were the source of the cDNA or gDNA that made up the material.

How the authors handled the data: It was from reference gene primer amplification that nucleated cell counts were estimated. Assay: immunoSEQ multiplex PCR; the TCRdb copy retains only in-frame clones and omits some. V and J calls and clone size follow that table, whereas D and trimming were derived from the DNA. Of roughly 280,000 clones in the sample, 87% were seen once. Germline loops: CDR1 MNHEY, CDR2 SMNVEV (reference sequence). Trimming cost V 6 bases and J 8 bases; bases outside gene matches: 5. The CDR3 runs to 13 residues. The receptor's source is a woman aged 45-65 years who had recovered from COVID-19. The V gene is TRBV27, the J gene TRBJ2-1, with 9 bases matching TRBD2. Sequencing was done on a sample of peripheral blood. CDR3 amino acids: CASRSSGRYEQFF. The CDR3 DNA reads TGTGCCAGCAGGTCCAGCGGGAGGTATGAGCAGTTCTTC.